These T cell receptor beta chains were read from a single sample in a study of T cells in tumors after PD-1 blockade. Assay used: immunoSEQ multiplex PCR; TCRdb lists only in-frame clones, some missing. The sample lists 55,000 to 70,000 clones; about 82% were seen once. The source material was PBMCs, sampled before anti-PD-1 treatment. These TCRs come from a human donor with basal cell carcinoma. Both conserved end residues are part of each CDR3. A D gene is named only where the DNA matches it firmly. Clone size is shown for a subset of rows, as once, few, many or a class of expanded clone.

j_gene	d_gene	abundance	v_gene	CDR3aa	CDR3nt
TRBJ1-2	TRBD1	NA	TRBV6-5	CASSYAPGQGVGYTF	TGTGCCAGCAGTTACGCCCCTGGACAGGGGGTTGGCTACACCTTC
TRBJ2-1	NA	NA	TRBV4-1	CASRTPGSHNEQFF	TGCGCCAGCAGGACGCCCGGATCCCACAATGAGCAGTTCTTC
TRBJ2-5	TRBD2	NA	TRBV4-1	CASSQDRTSGGARETQYF	TGCGCCAGCAGCCAAGATCGTACTAGCGGGGGGGCCCGAGAGACCCAGTACTTC
TRBJ1-2	NA	NA	TRBV2	CASSDGGPIYGYTF	TGTGCCAGCAGTGACGGGGGGCCCATCTATGGCTACACCTTC
TRBJ2-2	TRBD2	NA	TRBV7-3	CASSPRGGANTGELFF	TGTGCCAGCAGCCCTCGGGGGGGCGCGAACACCGGGGAGCTGTTTTTT
TRBJ1-3	TRBD1	NA	TRBV11-3	CASSRPRAGTGGRNTIYF	TGTGCCAGCAGCCGTCCCCGGGCCGGGACAGGGGGCCGAAACACCATATATTTT
TRBJ2-1	NA	few	TRBV10-3	CAIAGGNEQFF	TGTGCCATCGCCGGGGGCAATGAGCAGTTCTTC
TRBJ2-4	TRBD1	few	TRBV6-1	CASSEDGTGAKNIQYF	TGTGCCAGCAGTGAAGATGGGACAGGGGCCAAAAACATTCAGTACTTC
TRBJ1-1	NA	NA	TRBV5-1	CASSRSLLGGVNTEAFF	TGCGCCAGCAGCCGATCCCTACTCGGGGGGGTGAACACTGAAGCTTTCTTT
TRBJ1-1	TRBD1	NA	TRBV29-1	CSGGQGAGEAFF	TGCAGCGGGGGACAGGGGGCTGGTGAAGCTTTCTTT
TRBJ1-2	NA	NA	TRBV5-1	CASSLEGVANGYTF	TGCGCCAGCAGCTTGGAAGGGGTTGCAAATGGCTACACCTTC
TRBJ1-1	NA	NA	TRBV9	CASSVVMNTEAFF	TGTGCCAGCAGCGTAGTTATGAACACTGAAGCTTTCTTT
TRBJ2-1	TRBD2	once	TRBV19	CASSGGGAPYNEQFF	TGTGCCAGTAGTGGCGGGGGGGCCCCATACAATGAGCAGTTCTTC
TRBJ2-7	TRBD1	NA	TRBV6-5	CASRTGTGVSYEQYF	TGTGCCAGCAGAACCGGGACAGGGGTCTCCTACGAGCAGTACTTC
TRBJ2-2	TRBD1	once	TRBV18	CASSPRQGAQGTGELFF	TGTGCCAGCTCCCCCCGACAGGGGGCGCAGGGCACCGGGGAGCTGTTTTTT
TRBJ1-2	NA	NA	TRBV13	CASSSSNFPYGYTF	TGTGCCAGCAGCTCATCCAATTTCCCATATGGCTACACCTTC
TRBJ1-2	TRBD1	few	TRBV5-4	CASSFPDRGSMNYGYTF	TGTGCCAGCAGCTTCCCGGACAGGGGGTCGATGAACTATGGCTACACCTTC
TRBJ1-2	TRBD1	NA	TRBV12-3/TRBV12-4	CASSRDREGGYTF	TGTGCCAGCAGTCGGGACAGGGAGGGTGGCTACACCTTC
TRBJ1-2	NA	NA	TRBV6-5	CALSRTTRFNYGYTF	TGTGCCCTAAGCAGGACGACTCGGTTTAACTATGGCTACACCTTC
TRBJ1-3	NA	NA	TRBV6-5	CASIIGNTIYF	TGTGCCAGCATTATCGGAAACACCATATATTTT
TRBJ1-2	NA	few	TRBV4-1	CASSQANYGYTF	TGCGCCAGCAGCCAAGCGAACTATGGCTACACCTTC
TRBJ1-3	TRBD1	NA	TRBV6-6	CASSSGQGGNTIYF	TGTGCCAGCAGTTCCGGACAGGGGGGAAACACCATATATTTT
TRBJ2-7	TRBD2	NA	TRBV10-3	CAISGGAEEQYF	TGTGCCATCAGCGGGGGGGCGGAGGAGCAGTACTTC
TRBJ2-3	NA	NA	TRBV2	CASRIQGAASTDTQYF	TGTGCCAGCAGGATACAGGGCGCTGCTAGCACAGATACGCAGTATTTT
TRBJ2-3	NA	few	TRBV11-3	CASSLGTESTDTQYF	TGTGCCAGCAGCCTTGGGACGGAGAGCACAGATACGCAGTATTTT
TRBJ1-2	NA	NA	TRBV11-3	CASSLDSIARSDGYTF	TGTGCCAGCAGCTTAGATAGTATAGCACGTTCTGATGGCTACACCTTC
TRBJ1-3	NA	NA	TRBV12-3/TRBV12-4	CASSWLAGNTIYF	TGTGCCAGCAGTTGGTTAGCTGGAAACACCATATATTTT
TRBJ2-3	NA	NA	TRBV29-1	CSVGSREGNTQYF	TGCAGCGTTGGATCCCGAGAGGGCAATACGCAGTATTTT
TRBJ2-3	NA	NA	TRBV7-3	CASSNSGRGTDTQYF	TGTGCCAGCAGCAATAGTGGCAGGGGCACAGATACGCAGTATTTT
TRBJ2-3	NA	NA	TRBV27	CASSLPGPQSTSTDTQYF	TGTGCCAGCAGTTTACCAGGCCCCCAGAGCACTAGCACAGATACGCAGTATTTT
TRBJ1-5	TRBD1	NA	TRBV7-2	CASSLGTGGRNNQPQHF	TGTGCCAGCAGCTTAGGGACAGGGGGCCGGAACAATCAGCCCCAGCATTTT
TRBJ1-3	NA	NA	TRBV3-1/TRBV3-2	CASSQQLSGNTIYF	TGTGCCAGCAGCCAACAGCTCTCTGGAAACACCATATATTTT
TRBJ1-6	NA	few	TRBV6-5	CASSYTGWSDSPLHF	TGTGCCAGCAGTTATACAGGGTGGTCGGATTCACCCCTCCACTTT
TRBJ2-5	NA	NA	TRBV14	CASSLPYRGGQETQYF	TGTGCCAGCAGCCTCCCCTACAGAGGGGGTCAAGAGACCCAGTACTTC
TRBJ1-2	TRBD1	NA	TRBV5-1	CASSLGQGNYGYTF	TGCGCCAGCAGCCTCGGACAGGGAAACTATGGCTACACCTTC
TRBJ2-5	TRBD2	many	TRBV3-1/TRBV3-2	CASSPSTTSSIQETQYF	TGTGCCAGCAGCCCCTCAACGACTAGCAGCATCCAAGAGACCCAGTACTTC
TRBJ2-7	NA	NA	TRBV6-6	CASRTLSEGSLYEQYF	TGTGCCAGCAGGACACTTAGCGAGGGGTCTCTCTACGAGCAGTACTTC
TRBJ1-4	NA	NA	TRBV30	CAWNPDYNEKLFF	TGTGCCTGGAACCCAGATTATAATGAAAAACTGTTTTTT
TRBJ2-1	TRBD2	NA	TRBV6-4	CASSELTGGRNEQFF	TGTGCCAGCAGTGAACTAACGGGGGGGCGCAATGAGCAGTTCTTC
TRBJ2-5	NA	NA	TRBV5-4	CASSLGVAGAETQYF	TGTGCCAGCAGCTTGGGTGTTGCTGGGGCAGAGACCCAGTACTTC
TRBJ1-4	NA	NA	TRBV7-9	CASSLGRSTNEKLFF	TGTGCCAGCAGCTTAGGTCGATCAACTAATGAAAAACTGTTTTTT
TRBJ2-5	NA	NA	TRBV12-5	CASGQGETQYF	TGTGCTAGTGGCCAGGGAGAGACCCAGTACTTC
TRBJ2-3	NA	large	TRBV27	CASSLNPVAPDTQYF	TGTGCCAGCAGTTTAAACCCCGTAGCGCCAGATACGCAGTATTTT
TRBJ2-1	NA	NA	TRBV3-1/TRBV3-2	CASSPTSSPHGEQFF	TGTGCCAGCAGCCCCACTAGCTCACCTCACGGTGAGCAGTTCTTC
TRBJ1-2	NA	NA	TRBV6-2/TRBV6-3	CASTPDSYGYTF	TGTGCCAGCACCCCGGACAGCTATGGCTACACCTTC
TRBJ1-2	TRBD1	NA	TRBV29-1	CSVEDGAGQGGGYTF	TGCAGCGTTGAAGATGGGGCGGGACAGGGCGGAGGCTACACCTTC